The 27 T cell receptor beta chains given below trace back to one sample, sequenced in a study of breast tumors, draining lymph nodes, adjacent tissues. TCRdb passed the multiplex PCR reads through MiXCR, listing each CDR3 protein once. The sample yields roughly 100,000 distinct CDR3 sequences, under 40% seen once. Samples came from axillary lymph nodes draining the breast cancer. Material for sequencing was axillary lymph node tissue. The source is a female donor with breast cancer. Some clones in this sample may be carry-over from other donors' samples.

This clonotype was seen at least ten times. The chain has TRBV5-1 and TRBJ2-1, with 8 bases aligning to TRBD2. Germline assignment: CDR1 SGHRS and CDR2 YFSETQ. V gave up 1 base and J gave up 4 bases; unmatched junction bases: 4. The CDR3 has 15 residues. CDR3 nucleotides: TGCGCCAGCAGCTTGATGAGCGGGGGTTACAATGAGCAGTTCTTC. It yields the protein CASSLMSGGYNEQFF.

There are many counts of this clonotype. The chain combines TRBV6-6 with TRBJ2-3; possibly TRBD1 for D (5 bases). The CDR3 has 17 residues. V lost 7 bases and J 0 bases, leaving 20 bases between the germline ends. Looked up from germline, CDR1 is MNHNY and CDR2 is SVGAGI (reference sequence). CDR3 nucleotide sequence: TGTGCCAGCAAAACTAAAGGCGACAGAACTAGCACAGATACGCAGTATTTT. Translation: CASKTKGDRTSTDTQYF.

This clonotype was seen ten or more times. V gene TRBV11-2 combines with J gene TRBJ2-7; TRBD2 might be the D (5 bases). The CDR3 runs 14 residues. In germline, CDR1 is SGHAT, CDR2 FQNNGV. V was cut by 1 base and J by 4 bases, with 11 bases left in between. This chain's CDR3 is CASSLVAGSYEQYF. In nucleotides, the CDR3 is TGTGCCAGCAGCTTAGTGGCGGGCTCATACGAGCAGTACTTC.

V and J are TRBV6-6 and TRBJ1-1; D is unclear. The V end lost 7 bases, the J end lost 2 bases, and 5 bases lay between the germline ends. CDR3 length equals 11 residues. Per germline, CDR1 MNHNY and CDR2 SVGAGI (reference sequence). The CDR3 nucleotides are TGTGCCAGCACCCAAAACACTGAAGCTTTCTTT. The encoded protein is CASTQNTEAFF.

Ten or more counts support this clonotype. This chain connects TRBV14 to TRBJ2-7; no definite D call. CDR3 size: 12 residues. Germline V lookup: CDR1 SGHDN, CDR2 FVKESK. Deletions cut 4 bases from V and 3 bases from J, with 7 bases between. The CDR3 sequence is CASSRSSYEQYF. The DNA of the CDR3 is TGTGCCAGCAGCCGCTCTAGCTACGAGCAGTACTTC.

As concerns this clonotype: The missing conserved phenylalanine or tryptophan at the end of this CDR3 makes a read error likely. This chain connects TRBV6-6 to TRBJ2-3; tentatively, D is TRBD1 (6 bases). Trimming removed 6 bases at V and 5 bases at J, with 24 bases between. CDR1 is MNHNY, CDR2 SVGAGI, per germline (reference sequence). There are 17 residues in the CDR3. The CDR3 bases are TGTGCCAGCAGCCTTCGGGCTAGTAGGGGGAGTGGAGATACGCAGTATCTT. This translates into CASSLRASRGSGDTQYL.

This clonotype has just one count. V and J are TRBV2 and TRBJ1-3; D is ambiguous. The CDR3 has 17 residues. V gave up 4 bases and J gave up 2 bases, with 18 bases separating them. Looked up from germline, CDR1 is SNHLY and CDR2 is FYNNEI. The CDR3 sequence is CASSVATLRGTGNTIYF. The CDR3 bases are TGTGCCAGCAGTGTAGCTACCTTACGGGGAACTGGAAACACCATATATTTT.

This clonotype was found many times. The genes are TRBV28 and TRBJ1-2, with a weak D call TRBD1 (5 bases). V was shortened by 5 bases and J by 3 bases, with 16 bases between the two germline ends. This CDR3 comprises 15 residues. Per the germline V gene, CDR1 is MDHEN and CDR2 is SYDVKM. Here the CDR3 reads CASSPPGGWDYGYTF. In DNA, the CDR3 is TGTGCCAGCAGTCCCCCCGGGGGGTGGGACTATGGCTACACCTTC.

In the case of this clonotype: Mismatch with germline at one junction end may stem from a read error. The V gene is TRBV7-2, the J gene TRBJ1-4, with a possible D match to TRBD1 (5 bases). The CDR3 has 17 residues. Germline lookup yields CDR1 SGHTA and CDR2 FQGNSA. The CDR3 loop is CASSLRIGTTSGEQLFF. DNA for the CDR3: TGCGCCAGCAGCTTGCGTATTGGGACGACGTCTGGGGAACAACTGTTTTTT. The complete variable domain, with remaining parts taken from reference TRBV7-2 and TRBJ1-4, reads GAGVSQSPSNKVTEKGKDVELRCDPISGHTALYWYRQSLGQGLEFLIYFQGNSAPDKSGLPSDRFSAERTGGSVSTLTIQRTQQEDSAVYLCASSLRIGTTSGEQLFFGSGTQLSVL.

This clonotype appeared many times. The V call is TRBV3-1, the J call TRBJ2-7; D gene ambiguous. Germline V gives CDR1 LGHDT, CDR2 YNNKEL (reference sequence). The V gene lost 1 base and the J gene lost 3 bases, with 16 bases spanning the gap. There are 16 residues in the CDR3. The CDR3 bases are TGTGCCAGCAGCCAAGTTTGGGAAAGTCAAGGCTACGAGCAGTACTTC. Its translation: CASSQVWESQGYEQYF.

This clonotype was recorded at least ten times. This rearrangement joins TRBV7-2 to TRBJ2-3, with no clear D. CDR1 and CDR2 (germline): SGHTA, FQGNSA. Trimming took 1 base from V and 0 from J, leaving 17 bases between them. This CDR3 is 18 amino acids long. The CDR3 reads CASSLDYEVLTSTDTQYF. In DNA form, the CDR3 reads TGTGCCAGCAGCTTAGATTACGAAGTCCTCACTAGCACAGATACGCAGTATTTT.

Many counts were recorded for this clonotype. The V call is TRBV2, the J call TRBJ2-2, with TRBD2 matching over 10 bases. The V segment lost 5 bases and the J segment 5 bases; nucleotides outside the gene matches: 11. This CDR3 is 17 amino acids long. Germline V CDR1 and CDR2: SNHLY, FYNNEI. The CDR3 DNA follows: TGTGCCAGCAGTCTGACTCAAACTAGCGGGATAACCGGGGAGCTGTTTTTT. Translated: CASSLTQTSGITGELFF.

This clonotype came up many times. J is TRBJ1-6 and V is TRBV5-6; D gene uncertain. Germline V gene lookup returns CDR1 SGHDT and CDR2 YYEEEE. Trimming pared 1 base from V and 9 bases from J, leaving 11 bases between. CDR3 length: 14 amino acids. CDR3 residues: CASSLFSPGSPLHF. The DNA of the CDR3 is TGTGCCAGCAGCTTGTTCTCGCCGGGTTCACCCCTCCACTTT.

This clonotype was recorded at least ten times. This sequence joins TRBV9 and TRBJ1-3; D not resolved. CDR1 and CDR2 (germline): SGDLS, YYNGEE. The CDR3 is 16 residues long. V was pared by 0 bases and J by 0 bases, with 10 bases between. CDR3 coding DNA: TGTGCCAGCAGCGTAGTACCGGTTGGCTCTGGAAACACCATATATTTT. This codes for CASSVVPVGSGNTIYF. Full variable domain (rest looked up from reference TRBV9 and TRBJ1-3): DSGVTQTPKHLITATGQRVTLRCSPRSGDLSVYWYQQSLDQGLQFLIQYYNGEERAKGNILERFSAQQFPDLHSELNLSSLELGDSALYFCASSVVPVGSGNTIYFGEGSWLTVV.

This clonotype was seen at least ten times. The chain joins TRBV4-2 to TRBJ1-5; perhaps TRBD1 as D (5 bases). This CDR3 has 14 amino acids. CDR1 and CDR2 from the germline V gene are LGHNA and YNFKEQ. Trimming removed 1 base at V and 4 bases at J, with 8 bases between. The CDR3 DNA sequence: TGTGCCAGCAGCCAAGTGGGGGGGAATCAGCCCCAGCATTTT. It encodes CASSQVGGNQPQHF.

V gene TRBV5-8 combines with J gene TRBJ2-5, with unresolved D. Germline V CDR1 and CDR2: SGHTS, YDEGEE. The CDR3 extends over 12 amino acids. The V end was cut by 0 bases, the J end by 9 bases, with 9 bases between. The CDR3 DNA is TGTGCCAGCAGCTTGGCGGTCAGGTCCCAGTACTTC. Protein sequence: CASSLAVRSQYF.

This clonotype was recorded many times. V gene TRBV7-2 combines with J gene TRBJ2-2, with a possible D match to TRBD1 (6 bases). This CDR3 has 19 residues. Germline V gene data show CDR1 as SGHTA and CDR2 as FQGNSA. Deletions cut 0 bases from V and 5 bases from J, with 22 bases between. The CDR3 region has the DNA TGTGCCAGCAGCTTAGCTTCCGGGACATTATATCGAGGGACCGGGGAGCTGTTTTTT. Its protein product is CASSLASGTLYRGTGELFF.

This clonotype was picked up many times. The chain links TRBV5-6 to TRBJ2-7; TRBD1 aligns across 7 bases. J was trimmed by 6 bases and V by 0 bases; bases with no gene match: 0. The V gene's germline CDR1 is SGHDT and CDR2 YYEEEE. The CDR3 is made up of 12 amino acids. The CDR3 is CASSLAGGEQYF. The CDR3, as DNA: TGTGCCAGCAGCTTGGCAGGGGGCGAGCAGTACTTC.

The table lists this clonotype with many counts. This sequence joins TRBV7-8 and TRBJ2-7; TRBD2 agrees at 11 bases. V lost 1 base and J lost 2; bases outside the gene matches: 7. Looked up from germline, CDR1 is SGHVS and CDR2 is FQNEAQ. CDR3 length: 17 amino acids. This CDR3 reads CASSLDRGLADPYEQYF. For the CDR3, the DNA is TGTGCCAGCAGCTTAGACAGGGGACTAGCGGATCCCTACGAGCAGTACTTC.

This clonotype turned up a few times. This may be a read error, as it is one base from a much larger clone. The chain recombines TRBV7-9 with TRBJ1-3; D remains unclear. CDR1 SEHNR and CDR2 FQNEAQ come from the germline V gene (reference sequence). The length of the CDR3 is 15 residues. The DNA of the CDR3 is TGTGCCAGCAGCCCCCTCGGACTCACTGGAAACACCACATATTTT. This encodes CASSPLGLTGNTTYF. The full variable domain, completed using reference TRBV7-9 and TRBJ1-3, is DTGVSQNPRHKITKRGQNVTFRCDPISEHNRLYWYRQTLGQGPEFLTYFQNEAQLEKSRLLSDRFSAERPKGSFSTLEIQRTEQGDSAMYLCASSPLGLTGNTTYFGEGSWLTVV.

The chain joins TRBV7-9 to TRBJ2-5; D call uncertain. Germline CDR1 is SEHNR and CDR2 is FQNEAQ (reference sequence). V lost 1 base, J lost 4 bases, and 13 bases lay in between. This CDR3 spans 15 amino acids. The chain's CDR3 is CASSLEGQPGETQYF. CDR3 DNA sequence: TGTGCCAGCAGCTTAGAGGGCCAGCCAGGAGAGACCCAGTACTTC.

At least ten counts were recorded for this clonotype. The V and J genes are TRBV9 and TRBJ2-1; 8 bases are a match to TRBD1. V dropped 0 bases and J dropped 5; count of bases not matched to a gene: 4. The CDR3 has 15 residues. Germline lookup yields CDR1 SGDLS and CDR2 YYNGEE. The CDR3 nucleotides are TGTGCCAGCAGCGTAGGCAGGGGGCAGAACAATGAGCAGTTCTTC. It encodes CASSVGRGQNNEQFF.

Details on this clonotype: Relative to the germline gene, one junction end is altered; a read error may explain this. The J gene is TRBJ2-5, the V gene TRBV2; D might be TRBD2 (6 bases). In germline, CDR1 is SNHLY, CDR2 FYNNEI. This CDR3 comprises 16 residues. Written as DNA, the CDR3 is TGTGCCAGCAGCCGACAGTCTAGCGATACTCGGGAGACCCCGTACTTC. Its protein is CASSRQSSDTRETPYF.

Ten or more counts support this clonotype. V usage is TRBV29-1 and J usage is TRBJ1-2; 7 bases are a match to TRBD1. J lost 4 bases, V lost 7 bases, and 3 bases had no gene match. The CDR3 is 11 amino acids. Germline-derived CDR1 and CDR2 are SQVTM and ANQGSEA. CDR3 in DNA: TGCAGCGCGACAGGGACCTATGGCTACACCTTC. The encoded protein is CSATGTYGYTF.

This clonotype was detected a few times. The chain recombines TRBV9 with TRBJ2-7; a possible D gene is TRBD2 (5 bases). Germline V gene lookup returns CDR1 SGDLS and CDR2 YYNGEE. This CDR3 contains 15 residues. V shed 4 bases and J shed 0 bases, with 14 bases lying between them. The CDR3 region has the DNA TGTGCCAGCAGCCCTTACGGGGTTACCTCCTACGAGCAGTACTTC. Translating gives CASSPYGVTSYEQYF.

At least ten counts were recorded for this clonotype. This sequence joins TRBV7-3 and TRBJ2-3, with TRBD1 matching over 10 bases. This CDR3 has 15 residues. The J segment lost 8 bases and the V segment lost 5 bases, leaving 10 bases of the junction unmatched. The germline V gene has CDR1 SGHTA and CDR2 FQGTGA. CDR3 sequence: CASSGMGQGRGTQYF. CDR3 nucleotide sequence: TGTGCCAGCAGCGGAATGGGACAGGGGCGAGGTACGCAGTATTTT. Full variable domain (missing parts from reference TRBV7-3 and TRBJ2-3): GAGVSQTPSNKVTEKGKYVELRCDPISGHTALYWYRQSLGQGPEFLIYFQGTGAADDSGLPNDRFFAVRPEGSVSTLKIQRTERGDSAVYLCASSGMGQGRGTQYFGPGTRLTVL.

With respect to this clonotype: A clone one base away is much larger, so this may be a read error. The chain is built from TRBV7-8 and TRBJ2-3, with D uncertain. Per germline, CDR1 SGHVS and CDR2 FQNEAQ. The CDR3 has 17 residues. The CDR3 spells CASSLTPGVRRTDPQYF. The DNA of the CDR3 is TGTGCCAGCAGCTTAACCCCAGGCGTGCGTCGCACAGATCCGCAGTATTTT.